This TCR beta chain was found in a study of blood T cell repertoires in COVID-19. Study at large: Acute and convalescent COVID-19 specimens originated in the United States, Italy and Spain. T cells, B-cell-depleted T cells, or PBMCs supplied cDNA or gDNA.

Study processing details: The assay estimated nucleated cells by amplifying reference gene primers. Libraries were prepared by immunoSEQ multiplex PCR; TCRdb keeps only in-frame clonotypes and omits some of them. The V and J calls and the clone size are those of that table, but D and trimming were determined from the DNA. The table lists about 220,000 clones, around four fifths of them singletons. The ends were cut back, 11 bases at V and 6 bases at J, with 13 bases in the middle. Germline V gives CDR1 MNHEY, CDR2 SVGAGI. The CDR3 totals 12 residues. This TCR derives from a man aged 25 to 40 with active or convalescent COVID-19. The rearrangement links TRBV6-5 to TRBJ2-2, with no clear D. Sequenced: peripheral blood. The CDR3 spells CAGQWAAGELFF. In nucleotides, the CDR3 is TGTGCCGGCCAGTGGGCAGCCGGGGAGCTGTTTTTT.